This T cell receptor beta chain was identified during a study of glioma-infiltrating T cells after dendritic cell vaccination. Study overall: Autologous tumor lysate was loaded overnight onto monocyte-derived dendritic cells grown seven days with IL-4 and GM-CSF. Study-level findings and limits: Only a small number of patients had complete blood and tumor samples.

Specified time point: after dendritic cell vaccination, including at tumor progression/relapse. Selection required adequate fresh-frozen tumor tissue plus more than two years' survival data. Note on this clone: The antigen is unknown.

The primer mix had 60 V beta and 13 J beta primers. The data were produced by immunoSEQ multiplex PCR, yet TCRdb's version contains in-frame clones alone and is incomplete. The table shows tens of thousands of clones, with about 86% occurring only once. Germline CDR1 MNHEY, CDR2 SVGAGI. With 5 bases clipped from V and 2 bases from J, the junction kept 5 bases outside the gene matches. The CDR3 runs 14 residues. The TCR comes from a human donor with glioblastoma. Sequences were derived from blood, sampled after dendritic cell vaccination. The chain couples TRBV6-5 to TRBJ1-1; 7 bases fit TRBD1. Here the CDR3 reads CASSTRGRNTEAFF. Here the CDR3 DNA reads TGTGCCAGCAGTACCAGGGGGAGAAACACTGAAGCTTTCTTT.